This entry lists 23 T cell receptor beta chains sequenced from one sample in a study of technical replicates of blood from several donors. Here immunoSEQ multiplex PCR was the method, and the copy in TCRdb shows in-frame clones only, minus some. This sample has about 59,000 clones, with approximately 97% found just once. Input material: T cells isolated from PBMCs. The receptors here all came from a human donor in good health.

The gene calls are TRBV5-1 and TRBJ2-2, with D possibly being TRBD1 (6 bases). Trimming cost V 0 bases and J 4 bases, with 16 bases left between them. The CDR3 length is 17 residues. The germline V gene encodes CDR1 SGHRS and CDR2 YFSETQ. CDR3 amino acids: CASSLGWGRTITGELFF. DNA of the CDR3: TGCGCCAGCAGCTTGGGATGGGGGCGGACGATCACCGGGGAGCTGTTTTTT.

The CDR3: CASTTTLMGPWTDTQYF. The CDR3, as DNA: TGTGCCAGTACTACAACCCTTATGGGGCCCTGGACAGATACGCAGTATTTT. The rearrangement uses TRBV19 and TRBJ2-3; perhaps TRBD1 as D (5 bases). Germline CDR1 reads LNHDA; CDR2 reads SQIVND (reference sequence). Trimming removed 7 bases from V and 3 bases from J, with 23 bases in between. The CDR3 length is 17 residues.

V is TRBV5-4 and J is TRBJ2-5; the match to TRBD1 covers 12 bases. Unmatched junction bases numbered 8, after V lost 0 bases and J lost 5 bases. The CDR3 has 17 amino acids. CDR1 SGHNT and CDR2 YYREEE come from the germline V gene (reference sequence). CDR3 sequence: CASSLVWDRGPGETQYF. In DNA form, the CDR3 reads TGTGCCAGCAGCTTGGTATGGGACAGGGGGCCGGGCGAGACCCAGTACTTC.

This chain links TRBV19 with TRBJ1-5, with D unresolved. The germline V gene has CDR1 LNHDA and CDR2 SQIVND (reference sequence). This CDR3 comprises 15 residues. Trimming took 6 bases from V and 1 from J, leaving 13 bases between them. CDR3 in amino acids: CASRSNRESNQPQHF. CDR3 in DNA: TGTGCCAGTAGATCCAACAGAGAAAGCAATCAGCCCCAGCATTTT. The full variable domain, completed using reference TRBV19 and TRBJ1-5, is DGGITQSPKYLFRKEGQNVTLSCEQNLNHDAMYWYRQDPGQGLRLIYYSQIVNDFQKGDIAEGYSVSREKKESFPLTVTSAQKNPTAFYLCASRSNRESNQPQHFGDGTRLSIL.

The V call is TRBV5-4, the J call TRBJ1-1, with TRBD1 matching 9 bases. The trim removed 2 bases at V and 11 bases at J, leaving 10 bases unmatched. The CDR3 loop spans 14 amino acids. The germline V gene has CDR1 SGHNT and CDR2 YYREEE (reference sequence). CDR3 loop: CASSFRGQGERAFF. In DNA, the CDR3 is TGTGCCAGCAGCTTTCGGGGACAGGGAGAAAGGGCTTTCTTT.

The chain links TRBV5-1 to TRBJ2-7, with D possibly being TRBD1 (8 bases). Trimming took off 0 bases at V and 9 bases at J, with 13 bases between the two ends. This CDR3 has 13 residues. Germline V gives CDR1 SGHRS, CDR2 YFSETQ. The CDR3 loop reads CASSLGTGRVQYF. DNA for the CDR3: TGCGCCAGCAGCTTGGGGACAGGGAGGGTGCAGTACTTC.

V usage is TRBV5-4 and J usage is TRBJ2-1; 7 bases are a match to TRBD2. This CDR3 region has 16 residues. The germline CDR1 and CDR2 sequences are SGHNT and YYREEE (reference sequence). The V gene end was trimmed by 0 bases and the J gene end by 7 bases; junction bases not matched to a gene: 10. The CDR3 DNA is TGTGCCAGCAGCTTGGAAGGGGTGGGGAGGGTGAATGAGCAGTTCTTC. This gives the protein CASSLEGVGRVNEQFF.

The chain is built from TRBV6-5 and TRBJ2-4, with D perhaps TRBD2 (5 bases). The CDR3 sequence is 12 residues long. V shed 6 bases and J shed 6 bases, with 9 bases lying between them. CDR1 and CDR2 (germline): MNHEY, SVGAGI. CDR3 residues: CASRDAGNIQYF. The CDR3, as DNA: TGTGCCAGCAGGGACGCGGGAAACATTCAGTACTTC.

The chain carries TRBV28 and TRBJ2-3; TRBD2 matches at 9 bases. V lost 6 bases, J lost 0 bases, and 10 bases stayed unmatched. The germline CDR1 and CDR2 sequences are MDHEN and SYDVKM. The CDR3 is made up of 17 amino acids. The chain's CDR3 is CASSYPLAGASTDTQYF. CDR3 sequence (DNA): TGTGCCAGCAGCTACCCTTTAGCGGGGGCTAGCACAGATACGCAGTATTTT.

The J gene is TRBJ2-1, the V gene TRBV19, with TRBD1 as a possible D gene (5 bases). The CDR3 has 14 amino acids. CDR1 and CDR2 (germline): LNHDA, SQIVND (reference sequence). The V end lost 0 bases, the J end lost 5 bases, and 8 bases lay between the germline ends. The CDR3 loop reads CASSIEGVHNEQFF. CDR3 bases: TGTGCCAGTAGTATAGAAGGGGTTCACAATGAGCAGTTCTTC.

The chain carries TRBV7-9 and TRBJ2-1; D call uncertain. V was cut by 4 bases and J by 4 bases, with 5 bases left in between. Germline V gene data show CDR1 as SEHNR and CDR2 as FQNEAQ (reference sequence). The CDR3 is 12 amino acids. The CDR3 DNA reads TGTGCCAGCAGCTCCACTTACAATGAGCAGTTCTTC. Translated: CASSSTYNEQFF.

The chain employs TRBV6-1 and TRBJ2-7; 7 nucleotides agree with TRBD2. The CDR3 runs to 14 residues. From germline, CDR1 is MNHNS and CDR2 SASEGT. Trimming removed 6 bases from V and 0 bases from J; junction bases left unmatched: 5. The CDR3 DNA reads TGTGCCAGCAGGTCTAGCGGACTCTCCTACGAGCAGTACTTC. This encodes CASRSSGLSYEQYF.

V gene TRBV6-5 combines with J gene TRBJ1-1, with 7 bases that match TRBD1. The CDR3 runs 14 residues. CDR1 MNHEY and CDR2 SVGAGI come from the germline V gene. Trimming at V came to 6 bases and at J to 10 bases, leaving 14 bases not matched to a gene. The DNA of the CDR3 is TGTGCCAGCAGCGGTGGGCAGGGGGTAATCGGAGCTTTCTTT. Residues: CASSGGQGVIGAFF.

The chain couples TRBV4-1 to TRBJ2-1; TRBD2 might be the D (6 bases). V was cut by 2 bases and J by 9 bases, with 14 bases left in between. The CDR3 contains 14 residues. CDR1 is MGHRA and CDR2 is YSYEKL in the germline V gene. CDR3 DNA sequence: TGCGCCAGCAGCCAAAGAAACCTAGCGTCTGAGCAGTTCTTC. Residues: CASSQRNLASEQFF.

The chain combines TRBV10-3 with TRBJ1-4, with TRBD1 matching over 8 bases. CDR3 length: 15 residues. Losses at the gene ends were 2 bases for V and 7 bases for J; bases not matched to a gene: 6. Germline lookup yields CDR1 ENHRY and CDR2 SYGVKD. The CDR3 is CAISETGGGGEKLFF. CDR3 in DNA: TGTGCCATCAGTGAGACAGGGGGGGGTGGTGAAAAACTGTTTTTT.

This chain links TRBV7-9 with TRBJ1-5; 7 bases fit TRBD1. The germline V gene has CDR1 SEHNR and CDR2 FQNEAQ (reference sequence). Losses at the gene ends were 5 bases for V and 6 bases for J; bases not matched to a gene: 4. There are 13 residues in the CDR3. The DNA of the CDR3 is TGTGCCAGCAGCCAGACAGGGCCTCAGCCCCAGCATTTT. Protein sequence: CASSQTGPQPQHF.

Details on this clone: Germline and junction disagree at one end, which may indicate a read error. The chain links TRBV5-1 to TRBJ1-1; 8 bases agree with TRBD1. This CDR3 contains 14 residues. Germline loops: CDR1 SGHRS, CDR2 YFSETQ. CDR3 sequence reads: CASSLDRVDTEAFF. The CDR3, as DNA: TGCGCCAGCAGTTTGGACAGGGTGGACACTGAAGCTTTCTTT.

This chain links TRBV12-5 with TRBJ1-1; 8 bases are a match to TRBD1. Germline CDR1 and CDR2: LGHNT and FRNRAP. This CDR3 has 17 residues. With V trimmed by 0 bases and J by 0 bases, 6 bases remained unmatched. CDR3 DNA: TGTGCTAGTGGTTTGGTGGTACAGGGGGGCATGAACACTGAAGCTTTCTTT. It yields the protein CASGLVVQGGMNTEAFF.

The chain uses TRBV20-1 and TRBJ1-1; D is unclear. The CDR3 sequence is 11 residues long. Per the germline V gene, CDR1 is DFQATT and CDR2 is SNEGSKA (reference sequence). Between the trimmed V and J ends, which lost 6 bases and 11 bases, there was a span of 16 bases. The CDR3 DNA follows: TGCAGTGCCTGGCGCGGGGTAGGCGCTTTCTTT. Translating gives CSAWRGVGAFF.

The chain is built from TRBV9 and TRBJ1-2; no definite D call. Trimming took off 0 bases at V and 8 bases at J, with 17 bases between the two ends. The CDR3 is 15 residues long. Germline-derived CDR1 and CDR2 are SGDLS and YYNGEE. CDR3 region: CASSVAISQAGGYTF. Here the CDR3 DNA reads TGTGCCAGCAGCGTAGCAATTTCGCAGGCTGGCGGCTACACCTTC.

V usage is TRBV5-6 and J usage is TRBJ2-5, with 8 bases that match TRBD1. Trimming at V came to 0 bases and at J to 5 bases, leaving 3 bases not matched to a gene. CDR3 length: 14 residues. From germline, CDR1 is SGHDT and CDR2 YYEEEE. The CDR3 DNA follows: TGTGCCAGCAGCTTGGCCAACAGGGGGGAGACCCAGTACTTC. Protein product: CASSLANRGETQYF.

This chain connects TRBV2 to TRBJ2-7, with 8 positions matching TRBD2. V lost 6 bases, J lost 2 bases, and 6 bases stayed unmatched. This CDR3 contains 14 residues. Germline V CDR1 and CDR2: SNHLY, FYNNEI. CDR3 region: CASRPGLDTYEQYF. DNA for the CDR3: TGTGCCAGCAGGCCGGGACTAGATACCTACGAGCAGTACTTC.

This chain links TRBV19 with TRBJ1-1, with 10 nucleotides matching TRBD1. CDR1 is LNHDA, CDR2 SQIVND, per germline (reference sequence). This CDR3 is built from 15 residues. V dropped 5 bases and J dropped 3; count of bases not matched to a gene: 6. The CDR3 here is CASSGDRGRHTEAFF. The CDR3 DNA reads TGTGCCAGTAGTGGGGACAGGGGAAGACACACTGAAGCTTTCTTT.